One sample yielded the 31 T cell receptor beta chains listed below, sequenced in a study of control samples from healthy donors and cancer patients. Assay used: immunoSEQ multiplex PCR; TCRdb lists only in-frame clones, some missing. The data show approximately 52,000 clones, with around 96% seen just once and about 1.1% held by the top ten. The sample was blood. Receptor source: a woman between 18 and 30 years old in good health.

This chain links TRBV10-3 with TRBJ2-1; 12 bases map to TRBD2. V was clipped by 5 bases and J by 5 bases; unmatched bases: 1. This CDR3 is built from 14 residues. CDR1 ENHRY and CDR2 SYGVKD come from the germline V gene. The CDR3: CAISRLAGDNEQFF. CDR3 coding DNA: TGTGCCATCAGTCGACTAGCGGGGGACAATGAGCAGTTCTTC.

The chain couples TRBV7-2 to TRBJ1-1; D may be TRBD1 (5 bases). Trimming shortened V by 2 bases and J by 5 bases, and 9 bases separated the two germline ends. Looked up from germline, CDR1 is SGHTA and CDR2 is FQGNSA. The CDR3 consists of 13 residues. The CDR3 loop is CASSLWGVTEAFF. The CDR3 nucleotides read TGTGCCAGCAGCTTATGGGGGGTGACTGAAGCTTTCTTT.

The J gene is TRBJ1-1, the V gene TRBV7-9; D is unclear. This CDR3 contains 12 residues. Trimming took 6 bases from V and 10 from J, leaving 15 bases between them. In germline, CDR1 is SEHNR, CDR2 FQNEAQ (reference sequence). The CDR3 is CASSFKDPGAFF. The CDR3 DNA sequence: TGTGCCAGCAGTTTTAAGGACCCTGGAGCTTTCTTT.

This chain links TRBV2 with TRBJ2-7; tentative D call: TRBD1 (5 bases). The V and J ends lost 3 bases and 5 bases respectively, with 17 bases between them. The CDR3 totals 15 residues. Germline loops: CDR1 SNHLY, CDR2 FYNNEI. For the CDR3, the DNA is TGTGCCAGCAGTGATGGGGCCCTTTTGGATAACGAGCAGTACTTC. Protein product: CASSDGALLDNEQYF.

As regards this clone: The sample contains more than one DNA sequence encoding this CDR3. CDR3 in amino acids: CASSLEKGNEKLFF. CDR3 coding DNA: TGCGCCAGCAGCTTGGAGAAAGGGAATGAAAAACTGTTTTTT. V gene TRBV5-1 combines with J gene TRBJ1-4; no firm D call. The CDR3 consists of 14 residues. The V end lost 0 bases, the J end lost 5 bases, and 8 bases lay between the germline ends. Germline V gene sequence: CDR1 SGHRS, CDR2 YFSETQ. Full variable domain (outside the CDR3, taken from reference TRBV5-1 and TRBJ1-4): KAGVTQTPRYLIKTRGQQVTLSCSPISGHRSVSWYQQTPGQGLQFLFEYFSETQRNKGNFPGRFSGRQFSNSRSEMNVSTLELGDSALYLCASSLEKGNEKLFFGSGTQLSVL.

The CDR3 nucleotides read TGTGCCACCAGCAGGGCCCAGGGTGAGGGCTACACCTTC. This gives the protein CATSRAQGEGYTF. The chain has TRBV15 and TRBJ1-2, with D possibly TRBD1 on 5 matching bases. The CDR3 spans 13 residues. Germline V gene sequence: CDR1 LNHNV, CDR2 YYDKDF (reference sequence). Trimming removed 3 bases at V and 8 bases at J, with 13 bases between. The variable domain in full, with the rest retrieved from reference TRBV15 and TRBJ1-2, is DAMVIQNPRYQVTQFGKPVTLSCSQTLNHNVMYWYQQKSSQAPKLLFHYYDKDFNNEADTPDNFQSRRPNTSFCFLDIRSPGLGDTAMYLCATSRAQGEGYTFGSGTRLTVV.

The CDR3 bases are TGTGCCAGCAGCTTACGGGATCTCTACACCGGGGAGCTGTTTTTT. This sequence encodes CASSLRDLYTGELFF. The rearrangement uses TRBV7-6 and TRBJ2-2, with TRBD2 as a possible D gene (5 bases). This CDR3 is built from 15 residues. Germline V gene sequence: CDR1 SGHVS, CDR2 FNYEAQ. V lost 2 bases and J lost 3, with 10 bases in between.

On this clone: Distinct nucleotide sequences in the sample also encode this CDR3. The chain recombines TRBV27 with TRBJ1-2; tentatively, D is TRBD1 (5 bases). V was cut by 3 bases and J by 0 bases, with 5 bases left in between. The CDR3 consists of 13 residues. Germline V gene sequence: CDR1 MNHEY, CDR2 SMNVEV (reference sequence). The CDR3 reads CASSLGANYGYTF. The CDR3 DNA reads TGTGCCAGCAGTTTGGGGGCTAACTATGGCTACACCTTC.

The CDR3 nucleotides are TGCGCCAGCAGACCCAGCGGGGGTATCACCGGGGAGCTGTTTTTT. Its protein product is CASRPSGGITGELFF. The chain couples TRBV5-1 to TRBJ2-2; TRBD2 aligns across 8 bases. CDR1 is SGHRS, CDR2 YFSETQ, per germline. V lost 5 bases to trimming and J lost 4 bases; unmatched junction nucleotides: 7. There are 15 residues in the CDR3.

The V and J genes are TRBV18 and TRBJ2-2; D gene uncertain. This CDR3 comprises 14 residues. With 1 base removed from V and 7 bases from J, the gap between germline ends came to 10 bases. Per the germline V gene, CDR1 is KGHSH and CDR2 is LQKENI. CDR3 nucleotides: TGTGCCAGCTCACCACTCAAGTACGGCGGGGAGCTGTTTTTT. The encoded protein is CASSPLKYGGELFF.

This chain joins TRBV7-9 and TRBJ1-1; D is ambiguous. CDR3 length equals 12 residues. CDR1 and CDR2 (germline): SEHNR, FQNEAQ (reference sequence). With 5 bases removed from V and 7 bases from J, the gap between germline ends came to 11 bases. The CDR3 coding sequence is TGTGCCAGCAGCCCGGGGAGGTTTGAAGCTTTCTTT. Protein: CASSPGRFEAFF.

J is TRBJ1-1 and V is TRBV28; maybe TRBD1 (6 bases). The ends were cut back, 6 bases at V and 11 bases at J, with 16 bases in the middle. The germline V gene has CDR1 MDHEN and CDR2 SYDVKM. This CDR3 is built from 12 residues. CDR3 residues: CASRTLQGMAFF. Written as DNA, the CDR3 is TGTGCCAGCAGAACCTTACAGGGTATGGCTTTCTTT.

The chain uses TRBV9 and TRBJ2-1; TRBD1 agrees at 8 bases. Germline trimming cut 2 bases from V and 10 bases from J; bases unmatched to any gene: 11. This CDR3 is built from 15 residues. Looked up from germline, CDR1 is SGDLS and CDR2 is YYNGEE. Here the CDR3 DNA reads TGTGCCAGCAGCGTCTTTGGTCAGGGGGCTGTCGAGCAGTTCTTC. Its translation: CASSVFGQGAVEQFF.

The rearrangement uses TRBV18 and TRBJ2-5, with 10 bases aligning to TRBD2. Trimming removed 3 bases from V and 5 bases from J; junction bases left unmatched: 3. CDR1 and CDR2 (germline): KGHSH, LQKENI. This CDR3 has 14 residues. CDR3 nucleotides: TGTGCCAGCTCACCGGGACTAGCGTATGAGACCCAGTACTTC. Residues: CASSPGLAYETQYF.

This chain joins TRBV24-1 and TRBJ2-2; D might be TRBD1 (5 bases). This CDR3 is 15 amino acids long. Trimming removed 9 bases at V and 0 bases at J, with 13 bases between. In germline, CDR1 is KGHDR, CDR2 SFDVKD. The CDR3 DNA is TGTGCCACCGCTCCCCGGACATCGAACACCGGGGAGCTGTTTTTT. Translation gives CATAPRTSNTGELFF.

The chain recombines TRBV6-1 with TRBJ2-6; D uncertain. The CDR3 has 18 residues. The germline V gene has CDR1 MNHNS and CDR2 SASEGT. The V and J ends lost 3 bases and 0 bases respectively, with 15 bases between them. The CDR3 DNA follows: TGTGCCAGCAGTGATCGATCTGGACGGTCCTCTGGGGCCAACGTCCTGACTTTC. Its translation is CASSDRSGRSSGANVLTF.

DNA of the CDR3: TGTGCCTGGAGTCTATCCGGGACTATTCAGTTCTTC. Protein product: CAWSLSGTIQFF. This sequence joins TRBV30 and TRBJ2-1, with TRBD2 matching 7 bases. Germline V lookup: CDR1 GTSNPN, CDR2 SVGIG (reference sequence). After removal of 2 bases from V and 13 bases from J, the junction contained 8 bases not matched to a gene. This CDR3 has 12 residues.

The rearrangement links TRBV9 to TRBJ2-7, with D uncertain. Trimming removed 0 bases at V and 0 bases at J, with 4 bases between. Germline V lookup: CDR1 SGDLS, CDR2 YYNGEE. This CDR3 is 13 amino acids long. CDR3 residues: CASSVGTSYEQYF. CDR3 nucleotides: TGTGCCAGCAGCGTAGGGACCTCCTACGAGCAGTACTTC.

The chain carries TRBV13 and TRBJ2-3; 11 bases are shared with TRBD2. The CDR3 extends over 16 amino acids. Looked up from germline, CDR1 is PRHDT and CDR2 is FYEKMQ (reference sequence). The V segment lost 4 bases and the J segment 0 bases; nucleotides outside the gene matches: 3. CDR3: CASSSVAGGSTDTQYF. The CDR3 nucleotides read TGTGCCAGCAGCTCCGTAGCGGGGGGGAGCACAGATACGCAGTATTTT. Full variable domain (rest looked up from reference TRBV13 and TRBJ2-3): AAGVIQSPRHLIKEKRETATLKCYPIPRHDTVYWYQQGPGQDPQFLISFYEKMQSDKGSIPDRFSAQQFSDYHSELNMSSLELGDSALYFCASSSVAGGSTDTQYFGPGTRLTVL.

In this sample, this clone turned up once. The chain is built from TRBV10-3 and TRBJ2-7; tentatively, D is TRBD1 or TRBD2 (5 bases each). Germline V lookup: CDR1 ENHRY, CDR2 SYGVKD. Trimming cost V 2 bases and J 4 bases, with 15 bases left between them. The CDR3 is 15 amino acids. The CDR3 sequence is CAISEKQASGYEQYF. Here the CDR3 DNA reads TGTGCCATCAGTGAGAAACAGGCTTCGGGATACGAGCAGTACTTC.

The gene calls are TRBV11-2 and TRBJ2-5, with D unclear. CDR1 is SGHAT and CDR2 is FQNNGV in the germline V gene. The CDR3 extends over 12 amino acids. Trimming pared 1 base from V and 5 bases from J, leaving 5 bases between. DNA of the CDR3: TGTGCCAGCAGCTTAGGGTCGGAGACCCAGTACTTC. This encodes CASSLGSETQYF.

The genes are TRBV19 and TRBJ1-1; no firm D call. V was shortened by 4 bases and J by 3 bases, with 9 bases between the two germline ends. Germline CDR1 is LNHDA and CDR2 is SQIVND (reference sequence). CDR3 length: 13 residues. The CDR3 DNA reads as TGTGCCAGTAGTAAGAGGACGGACACTGAAGCTTTCTTT. Its protein product is CASSKRTDTEAFF.

The rearrangement links TRBV4-3 to TRBJ2-7; TRBD1 matches at 8 bases. J lost 6 bases, V lost 0 bases, and 7 bases had no gene match. Germline V CDR1 and CDR2: LGHNA, YSLEER. This CDR3 region has 15 residues. Written as DNA, the CDR3 is TGCGCCAGCAGCCAAGATCCCGGACAGGGAAGCGAGCAGTACTTC. This encodes CASSQDPGQGSEQYF.

The genes are TRBV4-3 and TRBJ1-1; possibly TRBD1 for D (5 bases). Trimming stripped 0 bases from V and 5 bases from J, with 13 bases between. This CDR3 is built from 15 residues. The germline CDR1 and CDR2 sequences are LGHNA and YSLEER. The CDR3 sequence: CASSQDVRGGTEAFF. As DNA, the CDR3 is TGCGCCAGCAGCCAAGATGTTCGGGGGGGGACTGAAGCTTTCTTT.

V is TRBV27 and J is TRBJ1-2; no clear D. Germline values: CDR1 MNHEY, CDR2 SMNVEV (reference sequence). Deletions cut 0 bases from V and 8 bases from J, with 13 bases between. The CDR3 is made up of 14 amino acids. In DNA form, the CDR3 reads TGTGCCAGCAGTTTATCGCAACGAACGGGCGGCTACACCTTC. Translation: CASSLSQRTGGYTF.

The chain recombines TRBV6-1 with TRBJ1-5, with D possibly being TRBD1 (5 bases). CDR3 length: 16 amino acids. CDR1 and CDR2 (germline): MNHNS, SASEGT. V was clipped by 3 bases and J by 2 bases, with 14 bases between them. The CDR3, as DNA: TGTGCCAGCAGTGAGGTTCCGGGGGGGGGCAATCAGCCCCAGCATTTT. It specifies CASSEVPGGGNQPQHF.

V is TRBV7-2 and J is TRBJ1-6; D is unresolved. CDR3 length equals 16 residues. CDR1 is SGHTA and CDR2 is FQGNSA in the germline V gene. V was shortened by 5 bases and J by 10 bases, with 21 bases between the two germline ends. In nucleotides, the CDR3 is TGTGCCAGCAGCAGCCGGGAATTTAATTTAGCCTCACCCCTCCACTTT. It encodes CASSSREFNLASPLHF.

This chain uses TRBV30 with TRBJ2-1, with D possibly being TRBD1 or TRBD2 (6 bases each). V was pared by 1 base and J by 8 bases, with 12 bases between. Germline V gene sequence: CDR1 GTSNPN, CDR2 SVGIG (reference sequence). This CDR3 is 13 amino acids long. Written as DNA, the CDR3 is TGTGCCTGGAGTGAGGGGGGCCCGGATGAGCAGTTCTTC. This sequence encodes CAWSEGGPDEQFF.

The genes are TRBV5-1 and TRBJ2-2; D unresolved. Germline V CDR1 and CDR2: SGHRS, YFSETQ. The CDR3 length is 14 residues. V was shortened by 4 bases and J by 6 bases, with 13 bases between the two germline ends. This CDR3 is CASSVSLGSGELFF. The CDR3 nucleotides read TGCGCCAGCAGCGTGAGCCTGGGCTCCGGGGAGCTGTTTTTT.

There are a few counts of this clone. The V gene is TRBV6-5, the J gene TRBJ2-2; D is unresolved. Germline CDR1 reads MNHEY; CDR2 reads SVGAGI. There are 12 residues in the CDR3. Trimming took off 2 bases at V and 6 bases at J, with 4 bases between the two ends. This CDR3 reads CASSYGAGELFF. DNA of the CDR3: TGTGCCAGCAGTTACGGGGCCGGGGAGCTGTTTTTT.

This rearrangement joins TRBV30 to TRBJ2-7, with D tentatively TRBD2 (6 bases). Germline V gene lookup returns CDR1 GTSNPN and CDR2 SVGIG (reference sequence). The CDR3 extends over 14 amino acids. V gave up 0 bases and J gave up 4 bases, with 13 bases separating them. CDR3 loop: CAWSVLGGEYEQYF. In DNA form, the CDR3 reads TGTGCCTGGAGTGTACTAGGCGGGGAGTACGAGCAGTACTTC. The variable domain in full, with the rest retrieved from reference TRBV30 and TRBJ2-7, is SQTIHQWPATLVQPVGSPLSLECTVEGTSNPNLYWYRQAAGRGLQLLFYSVGIGQISSEVPQNLSASRPQDRQFILSSKKLLLSDSGFYLCAWSVLGGEYEQYFGPGTRLTVT.